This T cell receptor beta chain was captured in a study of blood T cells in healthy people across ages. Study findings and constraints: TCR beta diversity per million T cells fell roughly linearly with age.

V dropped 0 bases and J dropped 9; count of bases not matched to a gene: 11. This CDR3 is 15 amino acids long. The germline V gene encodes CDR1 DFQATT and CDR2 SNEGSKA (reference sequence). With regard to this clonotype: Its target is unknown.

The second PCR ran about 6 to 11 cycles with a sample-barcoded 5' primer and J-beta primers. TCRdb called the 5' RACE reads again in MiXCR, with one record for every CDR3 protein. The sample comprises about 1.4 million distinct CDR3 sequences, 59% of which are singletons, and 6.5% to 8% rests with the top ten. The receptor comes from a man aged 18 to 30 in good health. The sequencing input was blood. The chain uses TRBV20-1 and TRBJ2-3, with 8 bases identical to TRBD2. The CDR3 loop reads CSARDSGRGMWTQYF. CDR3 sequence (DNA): TGCAGTGCTAGAGATTCCGGGAGGGGGATGTGGACGCAGTATTTT.